This T cell receptor (beta chain) was recovered during a study of T-cell memory formation after mild COVID-19. TCRdb called the 5' RACE reads again in MiXCR, with one record for every CDR3 protein. The sample yields roughly 200,000 distinct CDR3 sequences, roughly 23% seen once. Looked up from germline, CDR1 is KGHDR and CDR2 is SFDVKD. CDR3 length: 17 amino acids. Trimming took 0 bases from V and 4 from J; bases not matched to a gene: 8. The V call is TRBV24-1, the J call TRBJ2-3; TRBD2 aligns across 8 bases. This TCR was recovered from an adult woman who had mild COVID-19 (a few samples of this study predate the infection). Cell type and time point are not known. Sequencing was carried out using PBMCs or a T cell subset sorted from them (not recorded which). The CDR3 DNA is TGTGCCACCAGTGATTTGCACGGAGCGGGAGAATCAGATACGCAGTATTTT. This translates into CATSDLHGAGESDTQYF.